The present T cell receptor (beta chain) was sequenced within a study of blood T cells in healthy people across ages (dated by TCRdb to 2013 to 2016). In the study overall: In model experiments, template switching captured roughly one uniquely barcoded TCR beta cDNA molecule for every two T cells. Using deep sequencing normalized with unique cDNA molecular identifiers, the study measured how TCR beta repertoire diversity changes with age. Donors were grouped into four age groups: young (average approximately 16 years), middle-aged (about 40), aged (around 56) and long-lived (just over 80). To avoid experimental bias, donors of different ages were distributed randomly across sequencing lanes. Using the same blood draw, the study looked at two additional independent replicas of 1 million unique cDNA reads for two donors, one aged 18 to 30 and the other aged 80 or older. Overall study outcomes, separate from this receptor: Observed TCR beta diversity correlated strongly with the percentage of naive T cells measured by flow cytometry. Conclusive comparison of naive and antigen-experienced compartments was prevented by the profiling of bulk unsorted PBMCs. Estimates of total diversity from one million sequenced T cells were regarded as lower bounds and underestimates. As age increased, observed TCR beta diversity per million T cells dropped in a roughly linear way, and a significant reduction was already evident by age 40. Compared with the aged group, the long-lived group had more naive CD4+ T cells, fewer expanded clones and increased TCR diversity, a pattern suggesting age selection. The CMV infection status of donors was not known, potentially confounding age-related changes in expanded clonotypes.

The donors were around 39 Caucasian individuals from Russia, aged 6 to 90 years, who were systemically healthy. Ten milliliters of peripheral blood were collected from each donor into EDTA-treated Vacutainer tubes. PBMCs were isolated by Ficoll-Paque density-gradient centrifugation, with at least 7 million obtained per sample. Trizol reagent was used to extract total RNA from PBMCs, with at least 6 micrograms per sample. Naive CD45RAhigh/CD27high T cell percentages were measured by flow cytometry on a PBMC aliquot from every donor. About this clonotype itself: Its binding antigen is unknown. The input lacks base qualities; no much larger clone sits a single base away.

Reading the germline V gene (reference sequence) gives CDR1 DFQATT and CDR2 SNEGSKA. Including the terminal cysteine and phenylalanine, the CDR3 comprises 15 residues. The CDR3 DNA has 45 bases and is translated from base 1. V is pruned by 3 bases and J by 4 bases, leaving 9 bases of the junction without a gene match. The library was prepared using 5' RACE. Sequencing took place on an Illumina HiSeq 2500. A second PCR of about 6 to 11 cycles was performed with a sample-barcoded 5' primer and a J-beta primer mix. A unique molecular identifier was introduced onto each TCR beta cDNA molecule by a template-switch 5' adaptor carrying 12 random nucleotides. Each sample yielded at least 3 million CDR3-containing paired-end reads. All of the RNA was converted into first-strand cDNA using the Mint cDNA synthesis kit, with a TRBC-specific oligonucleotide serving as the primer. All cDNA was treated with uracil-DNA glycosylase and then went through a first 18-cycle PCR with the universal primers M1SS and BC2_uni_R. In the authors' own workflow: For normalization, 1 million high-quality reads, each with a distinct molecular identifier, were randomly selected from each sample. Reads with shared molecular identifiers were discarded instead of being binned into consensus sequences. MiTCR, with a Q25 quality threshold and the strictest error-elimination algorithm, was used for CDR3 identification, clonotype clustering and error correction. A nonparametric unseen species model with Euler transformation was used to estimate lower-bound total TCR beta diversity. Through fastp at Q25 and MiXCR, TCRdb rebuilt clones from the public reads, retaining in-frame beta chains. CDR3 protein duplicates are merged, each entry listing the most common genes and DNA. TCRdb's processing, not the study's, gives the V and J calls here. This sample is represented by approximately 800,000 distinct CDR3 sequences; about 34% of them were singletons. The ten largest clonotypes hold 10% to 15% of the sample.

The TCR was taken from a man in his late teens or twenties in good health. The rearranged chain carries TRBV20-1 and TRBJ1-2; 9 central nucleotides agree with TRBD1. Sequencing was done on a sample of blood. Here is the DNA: TGCAGTGCTAGGGTTGGGACAGGGAGACCCTATGGCTACACCTTC. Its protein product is CSARVGTGRPYGYTF.